This TCR beta chain stems from a study of CD8 T cells in ankylosing spondylitis. Using quantitative 5'-RACE with molecular barcodes, the authors made TCR beta libraries. TCRdb fed the 5' RACE reads into MiXCR, producing one record per CDR3 protein. The profile shows about 500,000 distinct CDR3 sequences, approximately 5% of them singletons. CDR3 size: 12 residues. V gave up 5 bases and J gave up 2 bases, with 9 bases separating them. Germline-derived CDR1 and CDR2 are SQVTM and ANQGSEA. This clonotype has a count of ten or more. Its antigen is undetermined. Broader study findings: Within peripheral blood, clones linked to disease were CD8+ and relatively rare. There was a TCR beta motif, made of several highly homologous variants, that appeared characteristic of ankylosing spondylitis blood.

The clonotype comes from a male donor with ankylosing spondylitis. The sample consisted of blood, either unsorted or a sorted T cell fraction (not recorded which). This chain links TRBV29-1 with TRBJ2-5; no clear D gene. The CDR3 DNA reads TGCAGCGTTTCAAAGTTACAAGAGACCCAGTACTTC. It is translated as CSVSKLQETQYF.